Listed below are T cell receptor beta chains from one sample, sequenced in a study of blood T cell repertoires in COVID-19. Profiled with immunoSEQ multiplex PCR; TCRdb holds only in-frame clones, not every one. The sample consists of over 150,000 clones, about 87% of them appearing once. Sequencing was performed on peripheral blood. The receptors were sampled from a man between 60 and 75 years old with COVID-19, enrolled during active disease. The CDR3 runs from the conserved cysteine through the conserved F or W. Fields, in order: D gene, clone size, V gene, J gene, CDR3 DNA, CDR3 protein. The D gene is left open where the match is weak. The listing skips clone size in some rows; elsewhere it reads once, few, many or a size class.

d_gene: TRBD1
abundance: -
v_gene: TRBV28
j_gene: TRBJ1-1
CDR3nt: TGTGCCAGCAGTTCCCCCAGGGGGAGGAACACTGAAGCTTTCTTT
CDR3aa: CASSSPRGRNTEAFF

d_gene: TRBD1
abundance: -
v_gene: TRBV6-5
j_gene: TRBJ1-6
CDR3nt: TGTGCCAGCAGTCCGGACAGGGCTAATTCACCCCTCCACTTT
CDR3aa: CASSPDRANSPLHF

d_gene: -
abundance: -
v_gene: TRBV18
j_gene: TRBJ1-1
CDR3nt: TGTGCCAGCTCACCAAGGGGGTTGAGCACTGAAGCTTTCTTT
CDR3aa: CASSPRGLSTEAFF

d_gene: TRBD1
abundance: -
v_gene: TRBV19
j_gene: TRBJ2-7
CDR3nt: TGTGCCAGTAGTACGGGGACAGCAACCTACGAGCAGTACTTC
CDR3aa: CASSTGTATYEQYF

d_gene: TRBD2
abundance: once
v_gene: TRBV4-1
j_gene: TRBJ2-3
CDR3nt: TGCGCCAGCAGCCAACCAGGACTAGCGATACCAACAGATACGCAGTATTTT
CDR3aa: CASSQPGLAIPTDTQYF

d_gene: TRBD1
abundance: -
v_gene: TRBV7-7
j_gene: TRBJ2-2
CDR3nt: TGTGCTAGCAGCTCGACAGGGAGTGGGGAGCTGTTTTTT
CDR3aa: CASSSTGSGELFF

d_gene: -
abundance: -
v_gene: TRBV7-8
j_gene: TRBJ1-1
CDR3nt: TGTGCCAGCAGCTATTCGACAGGAGCTAACACTGAAGCTTTCTTT
CDR3aa: CASSYSTGANTEAFF

d_gene: -
abundance: -
v_gene: TRBV5-5
j_gene: TRBJ1-2
CDR3nt: TGTGCCAGCAGCTTGGAGCAGGGTAAATTGGACTATGGCTACACCTTC
CDR3aa: CASSLEQGKLDYGYTF

d_gene: -
abundance: -
v_gene: TRBV6-5
j_gene: TRBJ1-5
CDR3nt: TGTGCCAGCAGAGACAGAACCAATCAGCCCCAGCATTTT
CDR3aa: CASRDRTNQPQHF

d_gene: -
abundance: -
v_gene: TRBV7-9
j_gene: TRBJ2-6
CDR3nt: TGTGCCAGCAGCACTAGTCTCGGGAACCACCCTATCTCTGGGGCCAACGTCCTGACTTTC
CDR3aa: CASSTSLGNHPISGANVLTF

d_gene: -
abundance: -
v_gene: TRBV5-1
j_gene: TRBJ1-2
CDR3nt: TGCGCCAGCAGCTCAGGGCAGGGTAGCTATGGCTACACCTTC
CDR3aa: CASSSGQGSYGYTF

d_gene: TRBD1
abundance: -
v_gene: TRBV7-9
j_gene: TRBJ1-4
CDR3nt: TGTGCCAGCAGCTTGGGACAGGGGCAGAATGAAAAACTGTTTTTT
CDR3aa: CASSLGQGQNEKLFF

d_gene: -
abundance: -
v_gene: TRBV5-5
j_gene: TRBJ1-1
CDR3nt: TGTGCCAGCAGGATAGAGGAGGGGCGAGCTTTCTTT
CDR3aa: CASRIEEGRAFF

d_gene: TRBD1
abundance: -
v_gene: TRBV6-5
j_gene: TRBJ2-7
CDR3nt: TGTGCCAGCAGCACCCTGACAGGGAGCTCCTACGAGCAGTACTTC
CDR3aa: CASSTLTGSSYEQYF

d_gene: TRBD2
abundance: few
v_gene: TRBV2
j_gene: TRBJ2-5
CDR3nt: TGTGCCAGCAATTTCGGGGGGGCCCTGGAGACCCAGTACTTC
CDR3aa: CASNFGGALETQYF

d_gene: TRBD1
abundance: -
v_gene: TRBV19
j_gene: TRBJ1-4
CDR3nt: TGTGCCAGTAGTATTTTTGGACAGGGGGCTGAAAAACTGTTTTTT
CDR3aa: CASSIFGQGAEKLFF

d_gene: -
abundance: -
v_gene: TRBV7-2
j_gene: TRBJ2-3
CDR3nt: TGTGCCAGCAGCACTAGGGGTGGGGGGGCCCCAGATACGCAGTATTTT
CDR3aa: CASSTRGGGAPDTQYF

d_gene: TRBD1
abundance: -
v_gene: TRBV19
j_gene: TRBJ2-2
CDR3nt: TGTGCCAGTAGTCTTCCGGGACAGGGGGCGTTCGGGGAGCTGTTTTTT
CDR3aa: CASSLPGQGAFGELFF

d_gene: -
abundance: -
v_gene: TRBV6-6
j_gene: TRBJ1-1
CDR3nt: TGTGCCAGCAGTTGGTCAGGGGTTGAAGCTTTCTTT
CDR3aa: CASSWSGVEAFF

d_gene: TRBD2
abundance: -
v_gene: TRBV10-3
j_gene: TRBJ2-7
CDR3nt: TGTGCCATCGCACCCACGGGGGGTTACGAGCAGTACTTC
CDR3aa: CAIAPTGGYEQYF

d_gene: TRBD1
abundance: -
v_gene: TRBV2
j_gene: TRBJ1-6
CDR3nt: TGTGCCAGCAGGAGACAGGGGGTTAATTCACCCCTCCACTTT
CDR3aa: CASRRQGVNSPLHF

d_gene: TRBD1
abundance: -
v_gene: TRBV6-5
j_gene: TRBJ2-7
CDR3nt: TGTGCCAGCCGGACAGGGGCGGATTACGAGCAGTACTTC
CDR3aa: CASRTGADYEQYF

d_gene: -
abundance: -
v_gene: TRBV4-3
j_gene: TRBJ1-3
CDR3nt: TGCGCCAGCAGCCAAGATGTGTGGTCAGGGGTAGGAAACACCATATATTTT
CDR3aa: CASSQDVWSGVGNTIYF

d_gene: -
abundance: -
v_gene: TRBV5-8
j_gene: TRBJ1-5
CDR3nt: TGTGCCAGCAGCGTGGCACTCCCGGGGCAGCCCCAGCATTTT
CDR3aa: CASSVALPGQPQHF

d_gene: -
abundance: -
v_gene: TRBV19
j_gene: TRBJ1-2
CDR3nt: TGTGCCAGTAGTATTAGCGGCATTTCATTAGGCTACACCTTC
CDR3aa: CASSISGISLGYTF

d_gene: -
abundance: -
v_gene: TRBV18
j_gene: TRBJ1-6
CDR3nt: TGTGCCAGCTCCCTCGGTCCCTCGGGATCACCCCTCCACTTT
CDR3aa: CASSLGPSGSPLHF

d_gene: -
abundance: once
v_gene: TRBV11-2
j_gene: TRBJ1-2
CDR3nt: TGTGCCTCGACACTCGGTGTTGGCTACACCTTC
CDR3aa: CASTLGVGYTF

d_gene: -
abundance: -
v_gene: TRBV21-1
j_gene: TRBJ1-2
CDR3nt: TGTGCCAGCAGAGGTAGGCGGCTTAACTATGGCTACACCTTC
CDR3aa: CASRGRRLNYGYTF

d_gene: TRBD1
abundance: -
v_gene: TRBV7-2
j_gene: TRBJ2-3
CDR3nt: TGTGCCAGCAGCTTAGGAGGTAGGGGGCGAGATACGCAGTATTTT
CDR3aa: CASSLGGRGRDTQYF

d_gene: -
abundance: -
v_gene: TRBV27
j_gene: TRBJ1-2
CDR3nt: TGTGCCAGCAGTTTAATAAGCTACAGGGTTCTGGATGGCTACACCTTC
CDR3aa: CASSLISYRVLDGYTF

d_gene: -
abundance: once
v_gene: TRBV7-3
j_gene: TRBJ1-6
CDR3nt: TGTGCCAGCAGCACGGCAGGATCAAATTCACCCCTCCACTTT
CDR3aa: CASSTAGSNSPLHF

d_gene: -
abundance: -
v_gene: TRBV7-2
j_gene: TRBJ2-7
CDR3nt: TGTGCCAGCAGCTCAATCAGGGGCTCCTACGAGCAGTACTTC
CDR3aa: CASSSIRGSYEQYF

d_gene: -
abundance: few
v_gene: TRBV3-1/TRBV3-2
j_gene: TRBJ2-2
CDR3nt: TGTGCCAGCAGCCCCATTCAGGGGTCCGGGGAGCTGTTTTTT
CDR3aa: CASSPIQGSGELFF

d_gene: TRBD1
abundance: -
v_gene: TRBV7-2
j_gene: TRBJ1-1
CDR3nt: TGTGCCAGCAGGGTCGACAGGGGAGACACTGAAGCTTTCTTT
CDR3aa: CASRVDRGDTEAFF

d_gene: -
abundance: once
v_gene: TRBV24-1
j_gene: TRBJ1-1
CDR3nt: TGTGCCTCGGGGGGCAGGATGAACACTGAAGCTTTCTTT
CDR3aa: CASGGRMNTEAFF

d_gene: -
abundance: -
v_gene: TRBV27
j_gene: TRBJ1-4
CDR3nt: TGTGCCAGCAACACTCGGGGGAGAGGTGAAAAACTGTTTTTT
CDR3aa: CASNTRGRGEKLFF

d_gene: TRBD1
abundance: few
v_gene: TRBV5-4
j_gene: TRBJ1-2
CDR3nt: TGTGCCAGCAGCTCCGAGGGGGCGGAGTATGGCTACACCTTC
CDR3aa: CASSSEGAEYGYTF

d_gene: -
abundance: -
v_gene: TRBV6-5
j_gene: TRBJ1-2
CDR3nt: TGTGCCAGCAAGTGGGGAGGAGGATCTAACTATGGCTACACCTTC
CDR3aa: CASKWGGGSNYGYTF

d_gene: -
abundance: -
v_gene: TRBV5-1
j_gene: TRBJ2-5
CDR3nt: TGCGCCAGCAACTACCAAGAGACCCAGTACTTC
CDR3aa: CASNYQETQYF

d_gene: -
abundance: -
v_gene: TRBV19
j_gene: TRBJ1-1
CDR3nt: TGTGCCTCACAAGGGGAGGGGGGAGCTGAAGCTTTCTTT
CDR3aa: CASQGEGGAEAFF

d_gene: TRBD1
abundance: -
v_gene: TRBV19
j_gene: TRBJ1-1
CDR3nt: TGTGCCAGTAGCCCCGGGACAGCATGGAACACTGAAGCTTTCTTT
CDR3aa: CASSPGTAWNTEAFF

d_gene: TRBD1
abundance: -
v_gene: TRBV7-8
j_gene: TRBJ1-5
CDR3nt: TGTGCCAGCAGCGCTGCAGGGGGTTTCGGCAATCAGCCCCAGCATTTT
CDR3aa: CASSAAGGFGNQPQHF

d_gene: -
abundance: -
v_gene: TRBV15
j_gene: TRBJ1-6
CDR3nt: TGTGCCACCAGCAGAGACGACAGGAGCAATTCACCCCTCCACTTT
CDR3aa: CATSRDDRSNSPLHF

d_gene: -
abundance: once
v_gene: TRBV3-1/TRBV3-2
j_gene: TRBJ2-2
CDR3nt: TGTGCCAGCAGCCGAGGACAGATATACACCGGGGAGCTGTTTTTT
CDR3aa: CASSRGQIYTGELFF

d_gene: TRBD1
abundance: once
v_gene: TRBV30
j_gene: TRBJ1-2
CDR3nt: TGTGCCTCGACAGGGGGGGCCTATGGCTACACCTTC
CDR3aa: CASTGGAYGYTF

d_gene: -
abundance: -
v_gene: TRBV28
j_gene: TRBJ1-5
CDR3nt: TGCGCCAGCGCTGAGAGCAATCAGCCCCAGCATTTT
CDR3aa: CASAESNQPQHF

d_gene: -
abundance: -
v_gene: TRBV12-3/TRBV12-4
j_gene: TRBJ1-1
CDR3nt: TGTGCCAGCACTAAGGACATGAACACTGAAGCTTTCTTT
CDR3aa: CASTKDMNTEAFF

d_gene: -
abundance: -
v_gene: TRBV5-6
j_gene: TRBJ1-2
CDR3nt: TGTGCCAGCAGCCCGTTGGCAGGCCGATATGGCTACACCTTC
CDR3aa: CASSPLAGRYGYTF

d_gene: -
abundance: -
v_gene: TRBV6-5
j_gene: TRBJ1-5
CDR3nt: TGTGCCAGCAGAGACAGGTACAATCAGCCCCAGCATTTT
CDR3aa: CASRDRYNQPQHF

d_gene: TRBD2
abundance: -
v_gene: TRBV27
j_gene: TRBJ2-5
CDR3nt: TGTGCCAGCATTTCAAGGGCGGGGGGAACTCAAGAGACCCAGTACTTC
CDR3aa: CASISRAGGTQETQYF